This T cell receptor beta chain appears in the sequencing data of a study of identical twins. TCRdb re-called the 5' RACE reads with MiXCR, one entry per CDR3 protein. This sample carries under 900,000 distinct CDR3 sequences, over 15% of them seen once, and the ten largest clones take around 13%. The CDR3 loop spans 21 amino acids. With V trimmed by 0 bases and J by 1 base, 19 bases remained unmatched. Germline lookup yields CDR1 LNHNV and CDR2 YYDKDF (reference sequence). This sample was also put to use in a study of T cells expressing NK-cell markers. This second study says: Repertoires of TCR beta were obtained from T cells sorted as CD3+CD56+NKG2C+, CD3+CD56+NKG2C- and CD3+CD56-NKG2C+. Dominant NKG2C+ clonotypes accounted for 1.0-7.0% of CD8+ T cells in six or seven donors. The same clonotypes also predominated in the CD3+CD56-NKG2C+ fraction of several donors.

The sequence was collected from a woman aged 18-29 years in good health. This rearrangement joins TRBV15 to TRBJ2-5; TRBD2 matches 8 bases. Input material: PBMCs. The CDR3 here is CATSRDPGQWDASGGQETQYF. The CDR3 bases are TGTGCCACCAGCAGAGACCCGGGCCAATGGGATGCCAGCGGGGGCCAAGAGACCCAGTACTTC.